Here is one T cell receptor beta chain with its context. Its antigen remains unidentified. This sample's TCRbeta library carried unique molecular identifier barcodes. TCRdb analysed the PCR reads with MiXCR anew, one entry per CDR3 protein. The sample contains hundreds of thousands of distinct CDR3 sequences, 15% to 20% of which appear only once. This sample was taken from a study of T-cell reconstitution after alpha-beta-depleted transplantation in children. Study-level results: Recipient T cells and thymic progenitors that survived gave rise to the high TCRbeta diversity observed at day 60 in some patients.

The sequence was obtained from a male patient aged 2 to 10 who had a stem cell transplant for acute lymphoblastic leukemia, so the T cells may come from the graft donor. The material sequenced was PBMCs, mostly from graft donor cells, taken 360 days after TCRalphabeta/CD19-depleted stem cell transplant.

CDR3 in amino acids: CATLGRAGNTIYF. For the CDR3, the DNA is TGTGCCACCTTAGGGAGGGCTGGAAACACCATATATTTT. The chain carries TRBV10-3 and TRBJ1-3; D not certain. The V and J ends lost 10 bases and 2 bases respectively, with 12 bases between them. Looked up from germline, CDR1 is ENHRY and CDR2 is SYGVKD. CDR3 length: 13 amino acids.